The subject of this entry is one T cell receptor (beta chain). The antigen is undetermined. This record belongs to a study of T cell responses to AZD1222 COVID-19 vaccine. The wider study: Doses given second, at about 4 or about 12 weeks, were pooled. Notes on the study in general: The CD4 TCRs associated with vaccination extended across spike and predominated at 160-218 and 743-854. Receipt of two AZD1222 doses was followed by a rise in Spike-specific TCR breadth and depth. Clonal diversity was possibly underestimated, and the donors were mostly white British, with more females.

The CDR3 consists of 11 residues. Deletions cut 3 bases from V and 5 bases from J, with 4 bases between. Germline V gene data show CDR1 as MNHEY and CDR2 as SVGEGT. The repertoire was sequenced with immunoSEQ multiplex PCR; TCRdb's copy has only in-frame clones and lacks some. The table has around 120,000 clones, 92% seen once. The sequencing used peripheral blood, collected on day 0 of AZD1222 vaccination. The sequence came from an adult in good health. This chain links TRBV6-2 or TRBV6-3 with TRBJ1-1; D remains ambiguous. CDR3: CASSYKTEAFF. CDR3 bases: TGTGCCAGCAGTTATAAAACTGAAGCTTTCTTT.